This T cell receptor (beta chain) came from a study of beta chain features in type 1 diabetes. Study-level information: What patients shared with healthy donors was a similar profile of age, gender and cell yields. The study, taken as a whole, reports: More deletions and fewer insertions at VDJ junctions were found in patients with type 1 diabetes. Among patients with Type 1 diabetes, TCRB CDR3s were moderately but significantly shorter in every one of the four CD4+ subsets. Healthy donors had naive, central memory and Treg TCRB repertoires that appeared less similar than those seen among patients.

The sequenced template was cDNA made from the entire isolated RNA. An average of around 3.4 million reads was obtained for naive, central memory and regulatory T cell samples. Using immunoSEQ multiplex PCR, the repertoire was profiled, and TCRdb retains in-frame clones only, with some absent. The table has 15,000 to 18,000 clones, about 70% seen once. This clone was seen a handful of times. Its antigen is undetermined. The germline V gene has CDR1 SGHVS and CDR2 FQNEAQ. The CDR3 extends over 17 amino acids. The V and J ends lost 4 bases and 2 bases respectively, with 18 bases between them. The J gene is TRBJ1-5, the V gene TRBV7-8; weak D call: TRBD1 (6 bases). The sample was Tregs from blood. This receptor was obtained from a man aged 25 to 45 with type 1 diabetes. In DNA, the CDR3 is TGTGCCAGCAGCTCCGACAGGACTCCTGGCGGCAATCAGCCCCAGCATTTT. It is translated as CASSSDRTPGGNQPQHF.